A single sample is the source of the 17 T cell receptor beta chains below, sequenced in a study of T-cell memory formation after mild COVID-19. A single record per CDR3 protein comes from TCRdb applying MiXCR to the 5' RACE reads. The table records 450,000 to 650,000 distinct CDR3 sequences, around 20% of them present only once. Sequences were obtained from PBMCs or a T cell subset sorted from them (not recorded which). The receptor set was obtained from an adult woman who had mild COVID-19 (a few samples of this study predate the infection). Cell type and time point are not known.

This clonotype occurred a few times. The rearrangement joins TRBV5-1 to TRBJ2-3, with D possibly being TRBD1 (7 bases). Germline-derived CDR1 and CDR2 are SGHRS and YFSETQ. Trimming took off 3 bases at V and 2 bases at J, with 13 bases between the two ends. The CDR3 consists of 15 residues. The DNA of the CDR3 is TGCGCCAGCAGCTCACAGGGGACTCTCACAGATACGCAGTATTTT. Its protein is CASSSQGTLTDTQYF.

This clonotype was counted ten times or more. V usage is TRBV11-2 and J usage is TRBJ2-7; D remains ambiguous. The CDR3 has 12 amino acids. V was trimmed by 4 bases and J by 0 bases, leaving 4 bases between them. Per germline, CDR1 SGHAT and CDR2 FQNNGV. CDR3 amino acids: CASSSLSYEQYF. The CDR3 DNA follows: TGTGCCAGCAGCTCTCTCTCCTACGAGCAGTACTTC. The full variable domain, in which reference TRBV11-2 and TRBJ2-7 provide the parts outside the CDR3, is EAGVAQSPRYKIIEKRQSVAFWCNPISGHATLYWYQQILGQGPKLLIQFQNNGVVDDSQLPKDRFSAERLKGVDSTLKIQPAKLEDSAVYLCASSSLSYEQYFGPGTRLTVT.

The chain carries TRBV11-2 and TRBJ2-5, with no clear D. Trimming stripped 7 bases from V and 5 bases from J, with 8 bases between. Germline V gene data show CDR1 as SGHAT and CDR2 as FQNNGV. The CDR3 has 11 residues. CDR3 residues: CASTPAETQYF. Written as DNA, the CDR3 is TGTGCCAGCACCCCAGCGGAGACCCAGTACTTC.

The V and J genes are TRBV3-1 and TRBJ1-2; TRBD1 agrees at 9 bases. V dropped 4 bases and J dropped 8; count of bases not matched to a gene: 11. This CDR3 is built from 15 residues. Germline-derived CDR1 and CDR2 are LGHDT and YNNKEL (reference sequence). CDR3 nucleotides: TGTGCCAGCAGCCGAGAAAGGACAGGGGTTGACGGCTACACCTTC. Encoded protein: CASSRERTGVDGYTF. Supplemented by reference TRBV3-1 and TRBJ1-2, the full variable domain reads DTAVSQTPKYLVTQMGNDKSIKCEQNLGHDTMYWYKQDSKKFLKIMFSYNNKELIINETVPNRFSPKSPDKAHLNLHINSLELGDSAVYFCASSRERTGVDGYTFGSGTRLTVV.

This chain connects TRBV24-1 to TRBJ2-2; D is undetermined. CDR1 KGHDR and CDR2 SFDVKD come from the germline V gene. The CDR3 is made up of 16 amino acids. The ends were cut back, 0 bases at V and 6 bases at J, with 13 bases in the middle. CDR3 sequence: CATSDLGPPVSGELFF. The CDR3 coding sequence is TGTGCCACCAGTGATTTGGGTCCCCCGGTCTCCGGGGAGCTGTTTTTT.

In its sample, this clonotype was seen many times. The chain uses TRBV27 and TRBJ2-1; D ambiguous. CDR1 is MNHEY, CDR2 SMNVEV, per germline (reference sequence). The CDR3 has 13 amino acids. Trimming shortened V by 3 bases and J by 0 bases, and 3 bases separated the two germline ends. CDR3: CASSFFSYNEQFF. Written as DNA, the CDR3 is TGTGCCAGCAGTTTTTTCTCCTACAATGAGCAGTTCTTC.

V usage is TRBV20-1 and J usage is TRBJ2-3, with 12 nucleotides matching TRBD2. Germline-derived CDR1 and CDR2 are DFQATT and SNEGSKA (reference sequence). Trimming removed 0 bases from V and 2 bases from J; junction bases left unmatched: 9. The CDR3 runs 18 residues. The CDR3 region is CSARDPGLAGGFTDTQYF. CDR3 sequence (DNA): TGCAGTGCTAGAGACCCCGGGCTAGCGGGGGGGTTCACAGATACGCAGTATTTT.

This sequence joins TRBV6-5 and TRBJ2-3, with 9 bases matching TRBD1. Germline V gene sequence: CDR1 MNHEY, CDR2 SVGAGI. J gave up 4 bases and V 0 bases, and 5 bases lay outside the gene matches. CDR3 length: 16 residues. Here the CDR3 DNA reads TGTGCCAGCAGTTACTCGACAGGGGGTTTGGCAGATACGCAGTATTTT. It specifies CASSYSTGGLADTQYF.

This clonotype came up many times. The genes are TRBV5-1 and TRBJ2-1; unclear D gene. CDR1 is SGHRS and CDR2 is YFSETQ in the germline V gene. The CDR3 runs to 13 residues. V lost 3 bases and J 11 bases, leaving 15 bases between the germline ends. DNA of the CDR3: TGCGCCAGCAGCTCCGGAGTTCTTGAGCAGCAGTTCTTC. It codes for CASSSGVLEQQFF.

This clonotype was observed a few times. V is TRBV18 and J is TRBJ1-1; D unclear. CDR1 KGHSH and CDR2 LQKENI come from the germline V gene. The CDR3 length is 14 residues. The V gene lost 3 bases and the J gene lost 2 bases, with 10 bases spanning the gap. CDR3 sequence reads: CASSPAIRNTEAFF. CDR3 coding DNA: TGTGCCAGCTCACCTGCCATCCGAAACACTGAAGCTTTCTTT.

The chain combines TRBV27 with TRBJ2-7, with 7 bases fitting TRBD2. The CDR3 totals 19 residues. Germline trimming cut 5 bases from V and 5 bases from J; bases unmatched to any gene: 24. Germline loops: CDR1 MNHEY, CDR2 SMNVEV (reference sequence). The DNA for the CDR3 is TGTGCCAGCAGTCCCTCACTGGCTTCTGACGGGAGGTGGAAGGACGAGCAGTACTTC. Translation: CASSPSLASDGRWKDEQYF.

This clonotype has just a few counts. The V gene is TRBV3-1, the J gene TRBJ2-3, with D tentatively TRBD1 (5 bases). This CDR3 has 16 residues. From germline, CDR1 is LGHDT and CDR2 YNNKEL (reference sequence). Trimming pared 1 base from V and 3 bases from J, leaving 14 bases between. The CDR3 DNA follows: TGTGCCAGCAGCCAAGGGATTCGAGCAGGGACAGATACGCAGTATTTT. As protein: CASSQGIRAGTDTQYF.

There are a few counts of this clonotype. This chain uses TRBV7-9 with TRBJ2-4; no reliable D call. This CDR3 is built from 15 residues. V gave up 0 bases and J gave up 3 bases, with 9 bases separating them. Germline CDR1 SEHNR, CDR2 FQNEAQ (reference sequence). Here the CDR3 reads CASSLAGFGKNIQYF. As DNA, the CDR3 is TGTGCCAGCAGCTTAGCGGGTTTCGGCAAAAACATTCAGTACTTC.

This clonotype was seen only a few times. This CDR3 is CASSLVTGGNQPQHF. The CDR3 DNA follows: TGTGCCAGCAGCTTAGTAACAGGGGGAAATCAGCCCCAGCATTTT. The chain has TRBV7-8 and TRBJ1-5; TRBD1 matches 8 bases. The CDR3 contains 15 residues. Germline CDR1 and CDR2: SGHVS and FQNEAQ. V lost 1 base and J lost 4; bases outside the gene matches: 3.

The genes are TRBV18 and TRBJ2-2, with D uncertain. CDR1 KGHSH and CDR2 LQKENI come from the germline V gene. The length of the CDR3 is 15 residues. The V end lost 5 bases, the J end lost 2 bases, and 12 bases lay between the germline ends. CDR3 sequence: CASSIGIQNTGELFF. The CDR3 nucleotides read TGTGCCAGCTCAATTGGGATCCAAAACACCGGGGAGCTGTTTTTT.

The rearrangement links TRBV20-1 to TRBJ2-1; D uncertain. This CDR3 comprises 13 residues. The germline V and J ends were trimmed by 1 base and 2 bases, with 6 bases remaining between them. Germline CDR1 and CDR2: DFQATT and SNEGSKA (reference sequence). CDR3 nucleotides: TGCAGTGCTAGAGCTCCTACCTACAATGAGCAGTTCTTC. Amino acid sequence: CSARAPTYNEQFF.

This sequence joins TRBV24-1 and TRBJ2-2; 8 bases match TRBD1. From germline, CDR1 is KGHDR and CDR2 SFDVKD. The CDR3 is made up of 16 amino acids. V gave up 4 bases and J gave up 0 bases; unmatched junction bases: 3. The CDR3 reads CATSDRTGTNTGELFF. DNA for the CDR3: TGTGCCACCAGTGACCGGACAGGGACGAACACCGGGGAGCTGTTTTTT.